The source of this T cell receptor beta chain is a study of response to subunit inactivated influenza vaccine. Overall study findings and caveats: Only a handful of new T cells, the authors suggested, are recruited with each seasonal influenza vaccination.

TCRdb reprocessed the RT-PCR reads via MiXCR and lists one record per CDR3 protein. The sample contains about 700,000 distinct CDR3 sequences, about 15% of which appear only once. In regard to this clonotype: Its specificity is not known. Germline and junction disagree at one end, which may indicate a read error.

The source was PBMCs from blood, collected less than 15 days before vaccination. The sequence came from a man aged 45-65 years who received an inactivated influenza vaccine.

CDR3 nucleotide sequence: TGCAGTGCCAGAGCAGATGGAAGGGCCGCCAATCAGCCCCAGCATTTT. Translating gives CSARADGRAANQPQHF. The gene calls are TRBV20-1 and TRBJ1-5, with unresolved D. The CDR3 runs to 16 residues. The germline V gene has CDR1 DFQATT and CDR2 SNEGSKA (reference sequence).